A single sample is the source of the 5 T cell receptor beta chains below, sequenced in a study of cytomegalovirus exposure and HLA in healthy donors. The assay was immunoSEQ multiplex PCR, and TCRdb's table has in-frame clones only and misses some. The top ten hold around 2% of the sample, which has approximately 160,000 clones, just under 85% seen once. Sequencing was done on a sample of PBMCs. These receptors all come from a man aged 25-45 years in good health and CMV-seropositive.

This clone was detected a few times. DNA for the CDR3: TGTGCCAGCAGCCCCGGGACTAGCGGGGGGGGCCGCCAAGAGACCCAGTACTTC. This encodes CASSPGTSGGGRQETQYF. The rearrangement uses TRBV4-2 and TRBJ2-5; 16 bases match TRBD2. V was clipped by 4 bases and J by 1 base; unmatched bases: 6. Looked up from germline, CDR1 is LGHNA and CDR2 is YNFKEQ. This CDR3 has 18 residues.

The chain carries TRBV6-1 and TRBJ2-5; 7 bases are a match to TRBD2. CDR1 MNHNS and CDR2 SASEGT come from the germline V gene. The CDR3 is made up of 15 amino acids. V trimming: 1 base; J trimming: 5 bases; junction bases outside the gene matches: 7. DNA of the CDR3: TGTGCCAGCAGTGAAGTTTGGGGGGAGGGGGAGACCCAGTACTTC. It encodes CASSEVWGEGETQYF.

The chain has TRBV4-2 and TRBJ2-7; D gene unclear. CDR1 is LGHNA, CDR2 YNFKEQ, per germline. V was cut by 1 base and J by 0 bases, with 10 bases left in between. This CDR3 is 15 amino acids long. DNA of the CDR3: TGTGCCAGCAGCCAAGTTCTGTCGAGCTCCTACGAGCAGTACTTC. Protein: CASSQVLSSSYEQYF.

The genes are TRBV19 and TRBJ1-5; TRBD1 agrees at 8 bases. CDR3 length equals 14 residues. The J segment lost 5 bases and the V segment lost 6 bases, leaving 6 bases of the junction unmatched. Germline V gives CDR1 LNHDA, CDR2 SQIVND (reference sequence). CDR3 residues: CASRSVDRDQPQHF. The CDR3 DNA reads TGTGCCAGTAGGTCGGTGGACAGGGATCAGCCCCAGCATTTT.

The CDR3 reads CATSLTNQPQHF. The CDR3 coding sequence is TGTGCCACCAGTCTCACAAATCAGCCCCAGCATTTT. The chain combines TRBV15 with TRBJ1-5; D remains ambiguous. Germline-derived CDR1 and CDR2 are LNHNV and YYDKDF (reference sequence). The CDR3 totals 12 residues. V gave up 6 bases and J gave up 4 bases, with 7 bases separating them.